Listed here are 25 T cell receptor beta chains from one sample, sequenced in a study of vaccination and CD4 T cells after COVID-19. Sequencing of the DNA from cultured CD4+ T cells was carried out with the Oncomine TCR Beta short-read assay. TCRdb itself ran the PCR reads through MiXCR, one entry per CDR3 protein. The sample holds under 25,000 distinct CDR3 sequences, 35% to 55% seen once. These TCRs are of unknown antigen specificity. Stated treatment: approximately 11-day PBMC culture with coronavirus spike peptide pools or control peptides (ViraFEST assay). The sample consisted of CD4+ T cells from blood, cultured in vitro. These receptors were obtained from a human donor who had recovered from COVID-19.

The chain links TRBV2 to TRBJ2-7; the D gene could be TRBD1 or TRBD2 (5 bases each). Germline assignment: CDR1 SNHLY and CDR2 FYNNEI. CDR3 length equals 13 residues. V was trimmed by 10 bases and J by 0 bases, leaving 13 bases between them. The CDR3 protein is CANRDPRSYEQYF. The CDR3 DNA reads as TGTGCCAACCGGGACCCCCGCTCCTACGAGCAGTACTTC. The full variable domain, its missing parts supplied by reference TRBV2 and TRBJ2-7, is EPEVTQTPSHQVTQMGQEVILRCVPISNHLYFYWYRQILGQKVEFLVSFYNNEISEKSEIFDDQFSVERPDGSNFTLKIRSTKLEDSAMYFCANRDPRSYEQYFGPGTRLTVT.

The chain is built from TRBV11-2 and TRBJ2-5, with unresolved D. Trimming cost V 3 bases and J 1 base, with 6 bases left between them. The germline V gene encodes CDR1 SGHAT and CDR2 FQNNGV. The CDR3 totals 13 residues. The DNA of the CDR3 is TGTGCCAGCAGCTTTGAATCCCAAGAGACCCAGTACTTC. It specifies CASSFESQETQYF.

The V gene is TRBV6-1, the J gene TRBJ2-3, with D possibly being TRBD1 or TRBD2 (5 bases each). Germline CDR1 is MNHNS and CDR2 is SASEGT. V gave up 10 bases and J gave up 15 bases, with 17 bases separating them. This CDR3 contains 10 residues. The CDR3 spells CAIRGESYYF. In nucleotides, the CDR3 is TGTGCCATTCGGGGCGAGAGCTACTATTTT.

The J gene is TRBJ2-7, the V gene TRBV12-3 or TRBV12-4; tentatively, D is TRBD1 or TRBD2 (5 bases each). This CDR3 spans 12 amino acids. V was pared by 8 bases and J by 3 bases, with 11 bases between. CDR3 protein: CASRGSFYEQYF. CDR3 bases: TGTGCCAGCCGGGGCTCTTTCTACGAGCAGTACTTC.

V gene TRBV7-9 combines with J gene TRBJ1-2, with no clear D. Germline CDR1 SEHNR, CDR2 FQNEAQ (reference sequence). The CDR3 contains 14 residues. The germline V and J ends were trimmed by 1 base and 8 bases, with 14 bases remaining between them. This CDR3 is CASSLERGYDGYTF. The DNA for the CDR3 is TGTGCCAGCAGCTTAGAGCGGGGTTATGACGGCTACACCTTC.

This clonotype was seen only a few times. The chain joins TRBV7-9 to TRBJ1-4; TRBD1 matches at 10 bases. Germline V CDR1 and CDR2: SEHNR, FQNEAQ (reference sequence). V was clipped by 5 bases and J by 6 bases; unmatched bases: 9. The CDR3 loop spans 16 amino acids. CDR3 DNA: TGTGCCAGCAGCAACCCATCCGGGACAGGGGATGAAAAACTGTTTTTT. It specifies CASSNPSGTGDEKLFF.

The CDR3 DNA reads as TGTGCCAGCAGTTACTCGTCCTGGGGGGGCCTGGAGACCCAGTACTTC. This gives the protein CASSYSSWGGLETQYF. The chain couples TRBV6-5 to TRBJ2-5, with D maybe TRBD2 (7 bases). Trimming cost V 0 bases and J 5 bases, with 16 bases left between them. From germline, CDR1 is MNHEY and CDR2 SVGAGI. The CDR3 spans 16 residues.

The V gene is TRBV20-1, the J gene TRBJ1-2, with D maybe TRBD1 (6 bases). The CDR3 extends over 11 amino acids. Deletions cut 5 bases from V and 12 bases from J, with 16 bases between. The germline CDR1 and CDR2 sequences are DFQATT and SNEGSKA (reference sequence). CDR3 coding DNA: TGCAGTGCTGATCTCGGGGGCTTCAACACCTTC. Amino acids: CSADLGGFNTF.

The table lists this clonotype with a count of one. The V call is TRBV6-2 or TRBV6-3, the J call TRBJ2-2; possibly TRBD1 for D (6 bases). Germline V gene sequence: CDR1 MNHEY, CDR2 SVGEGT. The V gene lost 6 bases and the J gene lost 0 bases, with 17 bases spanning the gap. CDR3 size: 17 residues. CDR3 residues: CASSQLWGHANTGELFF. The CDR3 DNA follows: TGTGCCAGCAGCCAACTTTGGGGGCATGCGAACACCGGGGAGCTGTTTTTT.

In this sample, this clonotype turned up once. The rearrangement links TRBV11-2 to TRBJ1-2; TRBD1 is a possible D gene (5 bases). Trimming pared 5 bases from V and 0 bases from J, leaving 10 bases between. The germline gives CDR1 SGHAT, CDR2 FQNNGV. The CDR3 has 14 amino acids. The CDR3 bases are TGTGCCAGCAGCCTCAGACAGACTAACTATGGCTACACCTTC. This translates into CASSLRQTNYGYTF.

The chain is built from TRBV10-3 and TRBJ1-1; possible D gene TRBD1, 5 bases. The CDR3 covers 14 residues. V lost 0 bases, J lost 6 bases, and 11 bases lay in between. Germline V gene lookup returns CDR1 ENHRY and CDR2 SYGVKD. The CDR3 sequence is CAISESGGVSEAFF. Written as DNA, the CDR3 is TGTGCCATCAGTGAGTCAGGAGGGGTCTCTGAAGCTTTCTTT.

CDR3 sequence reads: CSAGTSGNPYEQYF. CDR3 coding DNA: TGCAGTGCTGGGACTAGCGGAAATCCCTACGAGCAGTACTTC. This sequence joins TRBV20-1 and TRBJ2-7; 11 bases map to TRBD2. Germline CDR1 reads DFQATT; CDR2 reads SNEGSKA (reference sequence). With 5 bases clipped from V and 2 bases from J, the junction kept 5 bases outside the gene matches. The CDR3 runs 14 residues.

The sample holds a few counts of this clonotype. CDR3 sequence (DNA): TGTGCCAGCAGCTTACGTCGCAGGGGTGAGACCCAGTACTTC. Protein product: CASSLRRRGETQYF. This chain joins TRBV7-8 and TRBJ2-5, with a possible D match to TRBD1 (6 bases). V was cut by 2 bases and J by 5 bases, with 12 bases left in between. CDR1 and CDR2 from the germline V gene are SGHVS and FQNEAQ. The CDR3 runs 14 residues.

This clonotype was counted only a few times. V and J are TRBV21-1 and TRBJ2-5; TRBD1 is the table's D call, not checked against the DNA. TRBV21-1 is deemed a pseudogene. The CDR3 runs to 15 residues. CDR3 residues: CASNREDRVQETQYF. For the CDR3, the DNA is TGTGCCAGCAATAGAGAGGACAGGGTCCAAGAGACCCAGTACTTC.

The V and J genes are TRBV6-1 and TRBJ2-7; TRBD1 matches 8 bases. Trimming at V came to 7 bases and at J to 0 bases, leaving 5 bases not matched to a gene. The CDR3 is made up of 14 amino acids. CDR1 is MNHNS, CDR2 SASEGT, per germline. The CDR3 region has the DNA TGTGCCAGCAATACAGGGGGGAGCTCCTACGAGCAGTACTTC. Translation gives CASNTGGSSYEQYF.

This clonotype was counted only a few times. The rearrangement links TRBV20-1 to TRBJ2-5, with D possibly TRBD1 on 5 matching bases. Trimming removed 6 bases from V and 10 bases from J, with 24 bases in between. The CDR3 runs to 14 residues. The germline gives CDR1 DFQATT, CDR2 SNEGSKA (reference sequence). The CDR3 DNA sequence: TGCAGTGCCATTCAGGGTACGGAAAGAGTGGGCCAGTACTTC. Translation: CSAIQGTERVGQYF.

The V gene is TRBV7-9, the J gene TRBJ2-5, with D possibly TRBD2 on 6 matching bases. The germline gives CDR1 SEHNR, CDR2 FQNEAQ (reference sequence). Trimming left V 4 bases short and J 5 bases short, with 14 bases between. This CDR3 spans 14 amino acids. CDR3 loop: CASSSQTRVETQYF. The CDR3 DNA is TGTGCCAGCAGCTCGCAGACTAGAGTGGAGACCCAGTACTTC.

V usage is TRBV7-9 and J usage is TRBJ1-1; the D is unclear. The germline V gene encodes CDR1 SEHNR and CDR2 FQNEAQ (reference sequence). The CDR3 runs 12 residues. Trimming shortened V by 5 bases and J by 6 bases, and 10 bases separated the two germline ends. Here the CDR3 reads CASSASGPEAFF. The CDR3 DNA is TGTGCCAGCAGCGCCAGTGGGCCTGAAGCTTTCTTT. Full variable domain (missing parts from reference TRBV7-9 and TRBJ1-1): DTGVSQNPRHKITKRGQNVTFRCDPISEHNRLYWYRQTLGQGPEFLTYFQNEAQLEKSRLLSDRFSAERPKGSFSTLEIQRTEQGDSAMYLCASSASGPEAFFGQGTRLTVV.

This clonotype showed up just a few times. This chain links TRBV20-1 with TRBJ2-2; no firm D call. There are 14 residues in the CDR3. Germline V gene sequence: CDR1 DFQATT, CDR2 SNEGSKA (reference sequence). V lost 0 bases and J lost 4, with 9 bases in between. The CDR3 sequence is CSAREGSSTGELFF. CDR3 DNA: TGCAGTGCTAGAGAGGGTTCCAGCACCGGGGAGCTGTTTTTT.

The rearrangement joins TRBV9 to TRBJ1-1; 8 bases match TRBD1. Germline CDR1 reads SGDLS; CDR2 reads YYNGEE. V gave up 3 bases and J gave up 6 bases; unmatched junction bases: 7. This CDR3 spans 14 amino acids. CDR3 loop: CASSAGGEVAEAFF. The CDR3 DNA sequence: TGTGCCAGCAGCGCAGGGGGCGAGGTGGCTGAAGCTTTCTTT. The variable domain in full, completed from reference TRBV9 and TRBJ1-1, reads DSGVTQTPKHLITATGQRVTLRCSPRSGDLSVYWYQQSLDQGLQFLIQYYNGEERAKGNILERFSAQQFPDLHSELNLSSLELGDSALYFCASSAGGEVAEAFFGQGTRLTVV.

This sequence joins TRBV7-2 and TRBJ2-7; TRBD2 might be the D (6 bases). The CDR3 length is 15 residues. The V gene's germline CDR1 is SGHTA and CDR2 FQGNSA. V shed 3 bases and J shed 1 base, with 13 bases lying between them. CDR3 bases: TGTGCCAGCAGCTTTACCGTAGCGGATTCCTACGAGCAGTACTTC. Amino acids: CASSFTVADSYEQYF.

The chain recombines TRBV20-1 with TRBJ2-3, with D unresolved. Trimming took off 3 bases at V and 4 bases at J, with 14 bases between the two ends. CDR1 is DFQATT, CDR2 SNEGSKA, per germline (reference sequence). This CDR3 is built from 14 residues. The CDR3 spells CSASLGFVADTQYF. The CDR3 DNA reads TGCAGTGCTAGTTTGGGGTTTGTCGCAGATACGCAGTATTTT.

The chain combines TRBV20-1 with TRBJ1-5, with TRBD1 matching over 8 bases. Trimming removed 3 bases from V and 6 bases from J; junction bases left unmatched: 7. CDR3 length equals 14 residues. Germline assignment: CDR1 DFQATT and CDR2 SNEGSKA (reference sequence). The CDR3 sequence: CSASKDRVGQPQHF. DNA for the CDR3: TGCAGTGCTAGTAAGGACAGGGTTGGTCAGCCCCAGCATTTT.

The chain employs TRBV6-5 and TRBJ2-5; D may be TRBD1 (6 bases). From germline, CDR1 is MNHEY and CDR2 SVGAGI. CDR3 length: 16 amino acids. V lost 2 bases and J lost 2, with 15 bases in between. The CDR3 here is CASSYDRSGPQETQYF. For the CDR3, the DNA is TGTGCCAGCAGTTACGACAGGAGCGGACCTCAAGAGACCCAGTACTTC.

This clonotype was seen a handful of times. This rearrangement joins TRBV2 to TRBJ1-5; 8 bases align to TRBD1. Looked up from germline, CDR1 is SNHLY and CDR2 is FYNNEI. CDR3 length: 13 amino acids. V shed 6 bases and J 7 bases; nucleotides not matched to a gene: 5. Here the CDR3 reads CASSGQGKQPQHF. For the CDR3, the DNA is TGTGCCAGCAGCGGACAGGGTAAGCAGCCCCAGCATTTT.